Shown below are 22 T cell receptor beta chains from a single sample sequenced in a study of T cells after yellow fever vaccination. Via MiXCR, TCRdb re-called the 5' RACE reads, giving one row per CDR3 protein. The data contain some 96,000 distinct CDR3 sequences, roughly 10% of them singletons. Sequences were derived from CD8+ T cells not binding an NS4B(214-222) dextramer, sorted from PBMCs, sampled around 15 days after the first yellow fever vaccination. The receptors were gathered from a man between 18 and 35 years old who received the YFV17D yellow fever vaccine.

A few counts support this clonotype. The J gene is TRBJ2-7, the V gene TRBV11-2; TRBD2 might be the D (6 bases). CDR3 length: 14 residues. The germline V and J ends were trimmed by 3 bases and 2 bases, with 11 bases remaining between them. CDR1 is SGHAT, CDR2 FQNNGV, per germline. The chain's CDR3 is CASSFTGGTYEQYV. In nucleotides, the CDR3 is TGTGCCAGCAGCTTTACCGGGGGAACCTACGAGCAGTACGTC.

The chain uses TRBV10-3 and TRBJ2-5; a weak D match, TRBD2 (7 bases). The CDR3 runs to 15 residues. The V and J ends lost 0 bases and 2 bases respectively, with 10 bases between them. Germline lookup yields CDR1 ENHRY and CDR2 SYGVKD. The CDR3 protein is CAISESGGPQETQYF. For the CDR3, the DNA is TGTGCCATCAGTGAGTCGGGGGGGCCTCAAGAGACCCAGTACTTC.

The V call is TRBV7-6, the J call TRBJ2-3; 8 bases agree with TRBD1. This CDR3 region has 15 residues. V dropped 1 base and J dropped 6; count of bases not matched to a gene: 6. CDR1 is SGHVS, CDR2 FNYEAQ, per germline. CDR3 loop: CASSLGTGSFDTQYF. DNA of the CDR3: TGTGCCAGCAGCTTAGGGACAGGGAGTTTCGATACGCAGTATTTT.

V gene TRBV12-3 or TRBV12-4 combines with J gene TRBJ1-1; D might be TRBD1 (5 bases). V lost 3 bases, J lost 5 bases, and 13 bases lay in between. The CDR3 contains 14 residues. CDR3 protein: CASSFTGWGTEAFF. The CDR3 region has the DNA TGTGCCAGCAGTTTTACAGGCTGGGGTACTGAAGCTTTCTTT.

This clonotype has only a few counts. The V call is TRBV24-1, the J call TRBJ1-1; D gene ambiguous. V lost 7 bases to trimming and J lost 1 base, with 6 bases between them. The CDR3 covers 12 residues. The germline CDR1 and CDR2 sequences are KGHDR and SFDVKD. The CDR3 spells CATRLGNTEAFF. CDR3 DNA sequence: TGTGCCACCAGGTTGGGGAACACTGAAGCTTTCTTT.

In its sample, this clonotype was seen a few times. This chain links TRBV27 with TRBJ2-2; TRBD1 aligns across 10 bases. The trim removed 5 bases at V and 5 bases at J, leaving 8 bases unmatched. The length of the CDR3 is 16 residues. Germline assignment: CDR1 MNHEY and CDR2 SMNVEV (reference sequence). The DNA for the CDR3 is TGTGCCAGCAGTGAGGTCAGGACAGGGGGGACCGGGGAGCTGTTTTTT. Translated, it gives CASSEVRTGGTGELFF.

This clonotype has a count of ten or more. The chain couples TRBV24-1 to TRBJ1-5; the D is unclear. Trimming cost V 0 bases and J 1 base, with 3 bases left between them. This CDR3 region has 14 residues. Germline CDR1 KGHDR, CDR2 SFDVKD. The CDR3 region has the DNA TGTGCCACCAGTGATTTGGAAAGCAATCAGCCCCAGCATTTT. Its protein is CATSDLESNQPQHF.

V usage is TRBV6-6 and J usage is TRBJ2-7; D possibly matches TRBD1 or TRBD2 (5 bases each). Deletions cut 6 bases from V and 7 bases from J, with 16 bases between. Germline loops: CDR1 MNHNY, CDR2 SVGAGI (reference sequence). The CDR3 contains 13 residues. The CDR3 loop is CASSPGPRWEQYV. As DNA, the CDR3 is TGTGCCAGCAGCCCGGGACCGCGGTGGGAGCAGTACGTC.

This rearrangement joins TRBV19 to TRBJ2-5; 14 bases agree with TRBD2. Germline CDR1 and CDR2: LNHDA and SQIVND (reference sequence). V shed 5 bases and J 3 bases; nucleotides not matched to a gene: 11. The CDR3 has 18 amino acids. The CDR3 DNA follows: TGTGCCAGTAGTCTCGGGACTAGCGGGGGCCGGATTAAAGAGACCCAGTACTTC. The encoded protein is CASSLGTSGGRIKETQYF. Full variable domain (remainder filled in from reference TRBV19 and TRBJ2-5): DGGITQSPKYLFRKEGQNVTLSCEQNLNHDAMYWYRQDPGQGLRLIYYSQIVNDFQKGDIAEGYSVSREKKESFPLTVTSAQKNPTAFYLCASSLGTSGGRIKETQYFGPGTRLLVL.

This clonotype was recorded a few times. This chain connects TRBV4-1 to TRBJ2-2, with D perhaps TRBD2 (5 bases). The CDR3 spans 17 residues. V was cut by 2 bases and J by 3 bases, with 16 bases left in between. CDR1 MGHRA and CDR2 YSYEKL come from the germline V gene. CDR3: CASSQRGVMADTGELFF. DNA of the CDR3: TGCGCCAGCAGCCAACGGGGAGTAATGGCGGACACCGGGGAGCTGTTTTTT.

This clonotype was picked up a small number of times. V gene TRBV7-3 combines with J gene TRBJ2-3; no firm D call. CDR3 length: 17 amino acids. The germline CDR1 and CDR2 sequences are SGHTA and FQGTGA. V was trimmed by 3 bases and J by 3 bases, leaving 19 bases between them. Here the CDR3 DNA reads TGTGCCAGCAGCTTGAAGGCCGGGCCGTCCCTGACAGATACGCAGTATTTT. Translation gives CASSLKAGPSLTDTQYF.

This clonotype was detected only a few times. The chain joins TRBV5-1 to TRBJ2-1; 10 nucleotides align to TRBD2. V trimming: 3 bases; J trimming: 9 bases; junction bases outside the gene matches: 9. This CDR3 region has 15 residues. Germline CDR1 reads SGHRS; CDR2 reads YFSETQ. The CDR3 DNA follows: TGCGCCAGCAGCTACACTAGCGGGGCTGAAGGTGAGCAGTTCTTC. This codes for CASSYTSGAEGEQFF. Supplemented by reference TRBV5-1 and TRBJ2-1, the full variable domain reads KAGVTQTPRYLIKTRGQQVTLSCSPISGHRSVSWYQQTPGQGLQFLFEYFSETQRNKGNFPGRFSGRQFSNSRSEMNVSTLELGDSALYLCASSYTSGAEGEQFFGPGTRLTVL.

V is TRBV4-1 and J is TRBJ2-3; 7 nucleotides align to TRBD1. This CDR3 contains 16 residues. Germline V lookup: CDR1 MGHRA, CDR2 YSYEKL. J gave up 3 bases and V 3 bases, and 9 bases lay outside the gene matches. The CDR3 loop is CASSHLRTGGTDTQYF. The CDR3 DNA reads TGCGCCAGCAGCCACCTCAGGACAGGCGGAACAGATACGCAGTATTTT.

In its sample, this clonotype was seen a few times. The chain has TRBV4-1 and TRBJ1-1; a possible D gene is TRBD1 (6 bases). The CDR3 extends over 17 amino acids. Deletions cut 2 bases from V and 2 bases from J, with 18 bases between. CDR1 and CDR2 (germline): MGHRA, YSYEKL. CDR3 amino acids: CASSQKGGGRVNTEAFF. CDR3 coding DNA: TGCGCCAGCAGCCAAAAGGGGGGGGGCCGGGTCAACACTGAAGCTTTCTTT.

This clonotype was seen ten or more times. The rearrangement links TRBV28 to TRBJ2-3, with 8 positions matching TRBD2. Germline V gene lookup returns CDR1 MDHEN and CDR2 SYDVKM. This CDR3 spans 16 amino acids. The V gene end was trimmed by 2 bases and the J gene end by 0 bases; junction bases not matched to a gene: 4. Here the CDR3 reads CASSLLGGGSTDTQYF. Written as DNA, the CDR3 is TGTGCCAGCAGTTTACTGGGCGGGGGGAGCACAGATACGCAGTATTTT.

This clonotype showed up just a few times. The chain recombines TRBV21-1 with TRBJ2-1; the table's TRBD1 call for D was not verified on the DNA. TRBV21-1 is shown as a pseudogene. The CDR3 contains 18 residues. CDR3 region: CASTSGQVATPFHYEQFF. CDR3 sequence (DNA): TGTGCCAGCACCTCCGGACAGGTGGCGACACCGTTTCACTATGAGCAGTTCTTC.

The rearrangement joins TRBV7-6 to TRBJ2-5; D gene uncertain. This CDR3 is built from 14 residues. Germline lookup yields CDR1 SGHVS and CDR2 FNYEAQ. V was cut by 1 base and J by 1 base, with 7 bases left in between. The CDR3 loop reads CASSLGLAQETQYF. CDR3 sequence (DNA): TGTGCCAGCAGCTTAGGTCTCGCCCAAGAGACCCAGTACTTC.

This clonotype was recorded a few times. The chain combines TRBV6-2 or TRBV6-3 with TRBJ2-1, with D tentatively TRBD1 or TRBD2 (5 bases each). The CDR3 is 16 amino acids. V lost 3 bases and J lost 0, with 12 bases in between. CDR1 is MNHEY, CDR2 SVGEGT, per germline. The CDR3 nucleotides are TGTGCCAGCAGTTATACCTGGGACCACTCCTACAATGAGCAGTTCTTC. This sequence encodes CASSYTWDHSYNEQFF.

Only a few counts were recorded for this clonotype. The J gene is TRBJ1-4, the V gene TRBV2; 7 bases map to TRBD1. Germline V gives CDR1 SNHLY, CDR2 FYNNEI. The CDR3 contains 15 residues. J lost 8 bases, V lost 7 bases, and 13 bases had no gene match. The CDR3 sequence: CASTPERQGGEKLFF. In DNA form, the CDR3 reads TGTGCCAGCACCCCTGAAAGACAGGGTGGAGAAAAACTGTTTTTT. Full variable domain (rest looked up from reference TRBV2 and TRBJ1-4): EPEVTQTPSHQVTQMGQEVILRCVPISNHLYFYWYRQILGQKVEFLVSFYNNEISEKSEIFDDQFSVERPDGSNFTLKIRSTKLEDSAMYFCASTPERQGGEKLFFGSGTQLSVL.

The sample holds a few counts of this clonotype. The J gene is TRBJ1-2, the V gene TRBV4-2, with 7 nucleotides matching TRBD1. V was pared by 4 bases and J by 1 base, with 9 bases of the junction left unmatched. The CDR3 is made up of 16 amino acids. Per the germline V gene, CDR1 is LGHNA and CDR2 is YNFKEQ. CDR3 loop: CASSLFGDSSNYGYTF. In nucleotides, the CDR3 is TGTGCCAGCAGCCTCTTTGGGGACAGTAGTAACTATGGCTACACCTTC.

The chain employs TRBV29-1 and TRBJ2-2, with D perhaps matching TRBD1 (5 bases). CDR3 length: 12 amino acids. The V end lost 5 bases, the J end lost 5 bases, and 9 bases lay between the germline ends. Germline CDR1 and CDR2: SQVTM and ANQGSEA. For the CDR3, the DNA is TGCAGCGTTCCAGGGAATACCGGGGAGCTGTTTTTT. Translating gives CSVPGNTGELFF.

This chain connects TRBV7-3 to TRBJ2-1; TRBD2 matches 14 bases. V was pared by 1 base and J by 5 bases, with 7 bases of the junction left unmatched. The CDR3 loop spans 18 amino acids. CDR1 is SGHTA and CDR2 is FQGTGA in the germline V gene. In DNA form, the CDR3 reads TGTGCCAGCAGCTTAAAAGCGGGACTAGCGGGGGCCAACAATGAGCAGTTCTTC. This sequence encodes CASSLKAGLAGANNEQFF. The variable domain in full, with the rest retrieved from reference TRBV7-3 and TRBJ2-1, is GAGVSQTPSNKVTEKGKYVELRCDPISGHTALYWYRQSLGQGPEFLIYFQGTGAADDSGLPNDRFFAVRPEGSVSTLKIQRTERGDSAVYLCASSLKAGLAGANNEQFFGPGTRLTVL.